This T cell receptor (beta chain) was found in a study of spatial heterogeneity in lung cancer. Study summary: The library had UMIs, and each TCR and UMI pair averaged more than ten raw reads.

Ten or more counts support this clonotype. Each CDR3 protein gets one entry after TCRdb re-called the 5' RACE reads with MiXCR. The table lists 40,000 to 45,000 distinct CDR3 sequences, roughly 7% of them singletons. V lost 0 bases, J lost 2 bases, and 3 bases lay in between. Germline V gene lookup returns CDR1 SGHRS and CDR2 YFSETQ. The CDR3 is 13 residues long. Time point reported: sample taken at primary tumor resection. Whole RNA was taken from tumor, nontumor lung or frozen PBMC; it was then sequenced unsorted. The specimen was PBMCs, collected at surgery. The sequence came from a female donor with early-stage non-small cell lung cancer. The J gene is TRBJ2-1, the V gene TRBV5-1; no firm D call. CDR3 sequence (DNA): TGCGCCAGCAGCTTGGTTGCCTACAATGAGCAGTTCTTC. Residues: CASSLVAYNEQFF.